This T cell receptor beta chain is drawn from a study of blood T cell repertoires in COVID-19 (dated by TCRdb to 2019 to 2021). Context from the whole study: Recovered participants in ImmuneRACE Cohort 3 were defined by two consecutive negative NP/OP PCR tests, clearance by a healthcare professional, or resolution of symptoms. Samples from collaborators originated in the United States, Italy and Spain and spanned both the acute and convalescent phases of COVID-19. The prospective study material was composed of cDNA or gDNA derived from T cells, B-cell-depleted T cells, or PBMCs. Subjects who had been exposed to COVID-19, were actively infected with it, or had recovered from it provided the deeply sampled blood TCRbeta repertoires that made up the dataset. The repertoires were released in a freely available public database meant as a resource for research on the immune response to SARS-CoV-2. The samples were drawn from two sources: the first 160 participants of the ongoing ImmuneRACE study, and 1,000 to 1,500 subjects contributed by 6 global collaborators. Nearly every sample came with metadata listing a de-identified subject ID, COVID-19 status, age in years and sex. Where HLA class I and class II types were available, the types were taken from metadata supplied by the sample provider, not from assay-based typing.

This clone was detected a few times. Its antigen is currently not known. Base qualities were left out, and no much larger clone turns up one base away. Participants in the prospective study were enrolled through a virtual design, were aged roughly 18 to 100 years, and lived in roughly 25 United States geographic areas. In the prospective study, participants were assigned to cohorts based on the clinical history participants reported in a screening survey and a study questionnaire. In the prospective study, mobile phlebotomists collected whole blood, serum and a nasopharyngeal or oropharyngeal swab from each participant. Additional blood draws and questionnaires over an approximately 2-month period could optionally be provided by prospective study participants. Before DNA extraction, blood samples from the prospective study were shipped at room temperature or frozen. Findings and caveats that apply to the study as a whole: How much clinical and demographic metadata was included differed by source and by participant, and the metadata was provided uncurated.

The immunoSEQ Assay, a bias-controlled multiplex PCR, was used to amplify TCRbeta CDR3 regions from genomic DNA. In the source study's methods: Nucleated cell counts per sample were estimated from amplification of reference gene primers within the assay. Sequence reads were collapsed and filtered to measure the absolute abundance of every unique TCRbeta CDR3 rearrangement. For each sample, productive Simpson clonality was calculated as the square root of Simpson's diversity index over productive rearrangements. TCRdb carries this immuneACCESS record with in-frame sequences only. Its versions omit some clonotypes, under half of them owing to an unresolved V gene in the studies checked, with the rest unexplained. D and trimming were read from the DNA, whereas the V and J calls and clone size are those reported in that table. Within this sample are a few hundred thousand clones, with around 87% of them counted one time only. The ten largest make up 7% to 7.5% of the sample.

Trimmed from V: 5 bases; trimmed from J: 1 base; junction bases lacking a gene match: 9. CDR1 and CDR2 are read off the germline V gene as MDHEN and SYDVKM. Including cysteine and phenylalanine, the CDR3 has 16 amino acids. Only the CDR3 DNA is retained, 48 bases long and in frame from the first base. Material for sequencing was PBMCs or T cells enriched from blood (not recorded which). The chain joins TRBV28 to TRBJ2-3, and 7 junctional nucleotides match TRBD2. The receptor comes from a man younger than 40 in a cohort exposed to, infected with or recovered from COVID-19 (not recorded which). The CDR3: CASSDFGRGGTDTQYF. The nucleotide sequence is given as TGTGCCAGCAGTGACTTCGGTCGGGGGGGCACAGATACGCAGTATTTT.